What follows are 16 T cell receptor beta chains derived from one specimen sequenced in a study of cytomegalovirus exposure and HLA in healthy donors. The PCR was carried out with 60 Vbeta primers and 13 Jbeta primers. The data were produced by immunoSEQ multiplex PCR, yet TCRdb's version contains in-frame clones alone and is incomplete. The table includes about 190,000 clones, roughly 80% detected once. Material: PBMCs. Source of these receptors: a woman aged 25 to 39 in good health and CMV-seropositive.

The sample holds a few counts of this clone. This chain uses TRBV11-2 with TRBJ1-1; 8 bases match TRBD1. Germline V CDR1 and CDR2: SGHAT, FQNNGV. The CDR3 is made up of 19 amino acids. V gave up 3 bases and J gave up 4 bases; unmatched junction bases: 19. The CDR3 loop is CASSFWGWSAGGLVTEAFF. In DNA, the CDR3 is TGTGCCAGCAGCTTCTGGGGGTGGTCGGCAGGGGGCTTGGTCACTGAAGCTTTCTTT.

The chain couples TRBV7-9 to TRBJ2-7, with 8 bases that match TRBD1. Germline CDR1 reads SEHNR; CDR2 reads FQNEAQ (reference sequence). The CDR3 runs 16 residues. J lost 7 bases, V lost 4 bases, and 15 bases had no gene match. CDR3 bases: TGTGCCAGCAGCTCCGGTCTCGGACAGGGCCGTGAGGAGCAGTACTTC. It codes for CASSSGLGQGREEQYF.

J is TRBJ2-5 and V is TRBV28, with 8 bases fitting TRBD2. V trimming: 6 bases; J trimming: 4 bases; junction bases outside the gene matches: 7. Germline-derived CDR1 and CDR2 are MDHEN and SYDVKM. The CDR3 has 14 amino acids. CDR3 sequence reads: CASRFSGGPETQYF. The CDR3 nucleotides read TGTGCCAGCAGGTTCTCGGGAGGGCCAGAGACCCAGTACTTC.

The chain carries TRBV20-1 and TRBJ1-1; weak D call: TRBD1 (6 bases). V lost 4 bases and J lost 8, with 11 bases in between. The CDR3 consists of 11 residues. Germline CDR1 reads DFQATT; CDR2 reads SNEGSKA (reference sequence). The CDR3 loop is CSAIDRLEAFF. CDR3 nucleotides: TGCAGTGCTATTGACAGGCTAGAAGCTTTCTTT.

This clone came up a few times. This sequence joins TRBV15 and TRBJ1-1; D is possibly TRBD1 (6 bases). V dropped 2 bases and J dropped 0 bases, with 16 bases sitting between them. The V gene's germline CDR1 is LNHNV and CDR2 YYDKDF (reference sequence). This CDR3 spans 17 amino acids. The CDR3 bases are TGTGCCACCAGCAGATATGAGGGGGGGGTGATGAACACTGAAGCTTTCTTT. This sequence encodes CATSRYEGGVMNTEAFF.

The chain recombines TRBV9 with TRBJ2-1, with 9 bases matching TRBD2. From germline, CDR1 is SGDLS and CDR2 YYNGEE. This CDR3 is 15 amino acids long. Trimming took 2 bases from V and 3 from J; bases not matched to a gene: 3. For the CDR3, the DNA is TGTGCCAGCAGCGTTGCTAGCGGGGACTACAATGAGCAGTTCTTC. Translated: CASSVASGDYNEQFF.

The rearrangement joins TRBV6-5 to TRBJ2-7; maybe TRBD1 (7 bases). The CDR3 has 14 amino acids. V was cut by 3 bases and J by 1 base, with 10 bases left in between. The germline CDR1 and CDR2 sequences are MNHEY and SVGAGI. The CDR3 sequence: CASSYAGQSYEQYF. CDR3 nucleotide sequence: TGTGCCAGCAGTTATGCGGGACAGTCCTACGAGCAGTACTTC.

The rearrangement links TRBV6-5 to TRBJ1-3; D remains unclear. Germline CDR1 and CDR2: MNHEY and SVGAGI. V was pared by 2 bases and J by 7 bases, with 15 bases between. CDR3 length equals 15 residues. The CDR3 reads CASSYGGQTPNTIYF. In DNA, the CDR3 is TGTGCCAGCAGTTACGGAGGCCAGACACCCAACACCATATATTTT.

The chain carries TRBV4-1 and TRBJ2-3; 10 bases are a match to TRBD1. Germline trimming cut 1 base from V and 2 bases from J; bases unmatched to any gene: 3. CDR3 size: 16 residues. The germline V gene has CDR1 MGHRA and CDR2 YSYEKL. This CDR3 is CASSQGTGGITDTQYF. The CDR3 DNA follows: TGCGCCAGCAGCCAAGGGACAGGGGGAATCACAGATACGCAGTATTTT.

This clone turned up a few times. This sequence joins TRBV28 and TRBJ1-6; TRBD1 is a possible D gene (5 bases). Trimming left V 7 bases short and J 0 bases short, with 16 bases between. The CDR3 extends over 17 amino acids. Looked up from germline, CDR1 is MDHEN and CDR2 is SYDVKM. The chain's CDR3 is CASTQGALPSYNSPLHF. The CDR3 nucleotides are TGTGCCAGCACCCAAGGGGCTCTTCCCTCCTATAATTCACCCCTCCACTTT.

The rearrangement joins TRBV2 to TRBJ1-2; 9 nucleotides line up with TRBD1. The CDR3 totals 12 residues. Germline lookup yields CDR1 SNHLY and CDR2 FYNNEI. V gave up 6 bases and J gave up 8 bases; unmatched junction bases: 4. The CDR3 spells CASSPTGGGYTF. The CDR3 region has the DNA TGTGCCAGCAGCCCAACAGGGGGCGGCTACACCTTC. The complete variable domain, with remaining parts taken from reference TRBV2 and TRBJ1-2, reads EPEVTQTPSHQVTQMGQEVILRCVPISNHLYFYWYRQILGQKVEFLVSFYNNEISEKSEIFDDQFSVERPDGSNFTLKIRSTKLEDSAMYFCASSPTGGGYTFGSGTRLTVV.

The J gene is TRBJ1-1, the V gene TRBV6-5; TRBD1 is a possible D gene (5 bases). This CDR3 is 14 amino acids long. Trimming stripped 8 bases from V and 1 base from J, with 14 bases between. CDR1 MNHEY and CDR2 SVGAGI come from the germline V gene. The CDR3 DNA sequence: TGTGCCAGCGGGGGGGGAGTTAAGAACACTGAAGCTTTCTTT. Protein: CASGGGVKNTEAFF.

The chain uses TRBV7-2 and TRBJ2-7; weak D call: TRBD2 (6 bases). The CDR3 extends over 15 amino acids. Deletions cut 5 bases from V and 0 bases from J, with 14 bases between. The germline CDR1 and CDR2 sequences are SGHTA and FQGNSA. This CDR3 reads CASSLVRGSSYEQYF. The CDR3 DNA is TGTGCCAGCAGCCTGGTTCGGGGGAGCTCCTACGAGCAGTACTTC.

The V call is TRBV15, the J call TRBJ2-7; D possibly corresponds to TRBD2 (6 bases). CDR1 is LNHNV and CDR2 is YYDKDF in the germline V gene (reference sequence). This CDR3 is built from 15 residues. V was clipped by 0 bases and J by 3 bases, with 12 bases between them. The CDR3 loop is CATSRDLREGYEQYF. For the CDR3, the DNA is TGTGCCACCAGCAGAGACTTGCGGGAAGGCTACGAGCAGTACTTC.

The CDR3 coding sequence is TGTGCCAGCTCACCATACGCAGCGAGCACAGATACGCAGTATTTT. Encoded protein: CASSPYAASTDTQYF. The J gene is TRBJ2-3, the V gene TRBV18; D remains ambiguous. The V gene's germline CDR1 is KGHSH and CDR2 LQKENI. Trimming pared 2 bases from V and 0 bases from J, leaving 9 bases between. The CDR3 runs 15 residues.

In its sample, this clone was seen a few times. This chain connects TRBV5-4 to TRBJ1-1, with a weak D call TRBD1 (6 bases). Germline assignment: CDR1 SGHNT and CDR2 YYREEE (reference sequence). V was shortened by 9 bases and J by 3 bases, with 15 bases between the two germline ends. This CDR3 region has 13 residues. The CDR3 sequence: CATRADRYTEAFF. The DNA for the CDR3 is TGTGCCACCCGGGCGGACAGATACACTGAAGCTTTCTTT. Together with reference TRBV5-4 and TRBJ1-1, the CDR3 gives the full variable domain: ETGVTQSPTHLIKTRGQQVTLRCSSQSGHNTVSWYQQALGQGPQFIFQYYREEENGRGNFPPRFSGLQFPNYSSELNVNALELDDSALYLCATRADRYTEAFFGQGTRLTVV.